One and the same sample provided the 19 T cell receptor beta chains below, sequenced in a study of blood T cells in healthy people across ages. Sample-barcoded 5' priming and a J-beta primer mix drove a second PCR of about 6 to 11 cycles. TCRdb fed the 5' RACE reads into MiXCR, producing one record per CDR3 protein. The table records around 800,000 distinct CDR3 sequences, 35% to 60% of them present only once. The sequenced material came from blood. All receptors come from a man older than 75 in good health.

This clonotype has at least ten counts. The V call is TRBV2, the J call TRBJ1-2; D call uncertain. V was trimmed by 9 bases and J by 6 bases, leaving 14 bases between them. CDR1 is SNHLY, CDR2 FYNNEI, per germline. The CDR3 is made up of 12 amino acids. CDR3 in DNA: TGTGCCAGGAGAGGTTACGGGGATGGCTACACCTTC. Protein: CARRGYGDGYTF.

In this sample, this clonotype turned up a few times. The chain links TRBV5-6 to TRBJ2-3, with 9 nucleotides matching TRBD2. The junction had 7 bases not matched to a gene; V was cut back by 2 bases and J by 6 bases. Germline V gene lookup returns CDR1 SGHDT and CDR2 YYEEEE. The CDR3 loop spans 15 amino acids. The CDR3 loop reads CASSFGLARADTQYF. The CDR3 nucleotides read TGTGCCAGCAGCTTCGGACTAGCGAGAGCGGATACGCAGTATTTT.

This rearrangement joins TRBV6-1 to TRBJ1-5; D call uncertain. The CDR3 covers 14 residues. Trimming stripped 2 bases from V and 3 bases from J, with 8 bases between. From germline, CDR1 is MNHNS and CDR2 SASEGT. The CDR3 reads CASSESWVNQPQHF. In DNA form, the CDR3 reads TGTGCCAGCAGTGAATCCTGGGTCAATCAGCCCCAGCATTTT.

This clonotype has only a few counts. The rearrangement uses TRBV9 and TRBJ2-4; 7 bases align to TRBD1. CDR1 and CDR2 (germline): SGDLS, YYNGEE. V lost 3 bases to trimming and J lost 1 base; unmatched junction nucleotides: 1. The CDR3 loop spans 14 amino acids. The CDR3 region has the DNA TGTGCCAGCAGCGGGACAGGCGCCAAAAACATTCAGTACTTC. This gives the protein CASSGTGAKNIQYF.

Comment on this clonotype: A much bigger clone sits one base away, suggesting this may be a read error. The chain couples TRBV7-6 to TRBJ2-1, with 8 bases lining up with TRBD2. The end of the DNA is better explained by TRBJ2-7, so the J call may be wrong. This CDR3 contains 16 residues. Germline values: CDR1 SGHVS, CDR2 FNYEAQ. The CDR3 protein is CASSLERGSSYNEQYF. The CDR3 region has the DNA TGTGCCAGCAGCCTCGAGCGGGGGAGCTCCTACAATGAGCAGTACTTC.

The chain carries TRBV27 and TRBJ2-1; D is possibly TRBD1 (5 bases). The CDR3 has 16 amino acids. Trimming left V 2 bases short and J 0 bases short, with 11 bases between. The germline V gene encodes CDR1 MNHEY and CDR2 SMNVEV (reference sequence). CDR3 bases: TGTGCCAGCAGTTTAAAGGGGCCCAGCTCCTACAATGAGCAGTTCTTC. Amino acids: CASSLKGPSSYNEQFF.

The chain has TRBV12-3 or TRBV12-4 and TRBJ2-5; 10 positions match TRBD1. The CDR3 is 15 amino acids. The J segment lost 5 bases and the V segment lost 4 bases, leaving 7 bases of the junction unmatched. The DNA for the CDR3 is TGTGCCAGCAGTTCGACAGGGGGCTTCGGGGAGACCCAGTACTTC. Its protein product is CASSSTGGFGETQYF.

Turning to this clonotype: An end of the junction differs from the germline gene, which may be a read error. The chain links TRBV6-5 to TRBJ2-4, with TRBD2 matching 14 bases. The end of the DNA is better explained by TRBJ2-5, so the J call may be wrong. This CDR3 contains 16 residues. Per germline, CDR1 MNHEY and CDR2 SVGAGI. CDR3 sequence reads: CTSSWGTSGRGETQYF. The CDR3 coding sequence is TGTACCAGCAGTTGGGGGACTAGCGGGAGAGGGGAGACCCAGTACTTC.

In the case of this clonotype: At one end, the junction sequence differs from germline, possibly due to a read error. V is TRBV7-2 and J is TRBJ2-5, with 8 bases aligning to TRBD1. The V gene's germline CDR1 is SGHTA and CDR2 FQGNSA. This CDR3 contains 14 residues. In DNA form, the CDR3 reads TGTGCCGGCAGCTTAGGACAGGGCTGGGAGACCCAGTACTTC. Protein: CAGSLGQGWETQYF.

This clonotype has more than one count but fewer than ten. The V gene is TRBV7-9, the J gene TRBJ2-3; either TRBD1 or TRBD2 may supply D (5 bases each). Germline CDR1 reads SEHNR; CDR2 reads FQNEAQ (reference sequence). Trimming took 4 bases from V and 11 from J, leaving 13 bases between them. This CDR3 region has 12 residues. CDR3 nucleotide sequence: TGTGCCAGCAGCTCCGGGACGCGTGGGCAGTATTTT. Protein product: CASSSGTRGQYF.

This clonotype has a handful of counts. The J gene is TRBJ2-5, the V gene TRBV6-1; D is tentatively TRBD1 or TRBD2 (5 bases each). Trimming stripped 9 bases from V and 3 bases from J, with 17 bases between. CDR3 length: 14 residues. Germline CDR1 reads MNHNS; CDR2 reads SASEGT. The CDR3: CASSTSGREETQYF. The CDR3 DNA sequence: TGTGCCAGTTCAACTTCGGGGCGTGAAGAGACCCAGTACTTC.

The chain combines TRBV4-2 with TRBJ2-7, with 10 bases identical to TRBD2. The CDR3 contains 15 residues. The V gene's germline CDR1 is LGHNA and CDR2 YNFKEQ. The trim removed 4 bases at V and 2 bases at J, leaving 5 bases unmatched. This chain's CDR3 is CASSRSGRAPYEQYF. The CDR3 bases are TGTGCCAGCAGCCGGAGCGGGAGGGCCCCCTACGAGCAGTACTTC.

The rearrangement joins TRBV20-1 to TRBJ2-4; 11 nucleotides align to TRBD2. CDR3 size: 13 residues. Germline values: CDR1 DFQATT, CDR2 SNEGSKA (reference sequence). Losses at the gene ends were 6 bases for V and 13 bases for J; bases not matched to a gene: 11. CDR3 residues: CSAGTSGLNEQYF. Written as DNA, the CDR3 is TGCAGTGCCGGGACTAGCGGTCTTAATGAGCAGTACTTC.

This clonotype turned up a few times. This chain links TRBV4-2 with TRBJ1-5; D ambiguous. The V end was cut by 0 bases, the J end by 2 bases, with 17 bases between. This CDR3 is 18 amino acids long. In germline, CDR1 is LGHNA, CDR2 YNFKEQ. The CDR3: CASSQEGGRGRGNQPQHF. CDR3 DNA sequence: TGTGCCAGCAGCCAAGAAGGAGGGAGAGGACGGGGCAATCAGCCCCAGCATTTT.

The chain combines TRBV12-3 or TRBV12-4 with TRBJ2-3; TRBD2 matches 11 bases. This CDR3 has 16 residues. The trim removed 6 bases at V and 1 base at J, leaving 6 bases unmatched. The CDR3 sequence is CASRPLTSGGTDTQYF. The CDR3 DNA reads TGTGCCAGCAGGCCCCTGACTAGCGGGGGCACAGATACGCAGTATTTT.

CDR3 in DNA: TGTGCCAGCAGCGATACAGGGGGCGGGCCTGGGGCCAACGTCCTGACTTTC. Protein product: CASSDTGGGPGANVLTF. The chain employs TRBV12-3 or TRBV12-4 and TRBJ2-6, with TRBD1 matching over 9 bases. V dropped 6 bases and J dropped 2; count of bases not matched to a gene: 8. This CDR3 contains 17 residues.

The chain links TRBV20-1 to TRBJ2-1; 8 nucleotides agree with TRBD2. Trimming cost V 4 bases and J 6 bases; bases outside gene matches: 11. Germline V lookup: CDR1 DFQATT, CDR2 SNEGSKA (reference sequence). This CDR3 has 15 amino acids. In DNA, the CDR3 is TGCAGTGCTATAGATGCGGGGCTAGCGGGCAATGAGCAGTTCTTC. Translated, it gives CSAIDAGLAGNEQFF.

This clonotype was seen more than once but under ten times. This chain links TRBV11-3 with TRBJ2-1, with D perhaps TRBD1 (5 bases). In germline, CDR1 is SGHNT, CDR2 YENEEA. This CDR3 has 15 amino acids. V shed 5 bases and J shed 2 bases, with 13 bases lying between them. In DNA form, the CDR3 reads TGTGCCAGCAGCCCCGTGGGGCAGACCTACAATGAGCAGTTCTTC. As protein: CASSPVGQTYNEQFF.

The CDR3: CASSPLAGGPGETQFF. The CDR3 nucleotides are TGTGCCAGCAGTCCCTTAGCGGGAGGGCCAGGGGAGACCCAGTTCTTC. The chain links TRBV12-3 or TRBV12-4 to TRBJ2-1, with TRBD2 matching over 11 bases. The CDR3 has 16 amino acids. The V segment lost 5 bases and the J segment 13 bases; nucleotides outside the gene matches: 16.